The TCR beta chain described here comes from a study of identifying expanded T cells in peripheral blood. General observations from the study: About 1.2 clones differed between technical replicates, versus about 15 and 19 over time.

In the case of this clone: The antigen is unknown.

The CDR3 totals 15 residues. CDR1 is SEHNR, CDR2 FQNEAQ, per germline (reference sequence). V lost 5 bases to trimming and J lost 2 bases; unmatched junction nucleotides: 6. No infections or other immune events were documented during collection. Measured with immunoSEQ multiplex PCR; TCRdb has only the in-frame clones, and not every one. Here the sample spans about 58,000 clones, roughly 89% being singletons. The rearrangement uses TRBV7-9 and TRBJ2-3; 8 bases are shared with TRBD2. The origin of this receptor is a person aged 18 to 75 in good health. The sequencing sample was made of blood. The CDR3 DNA follows: TGTGCCAGCAGCCCCGGACTAGCAGTCACAGATACGCAGTATTTT. This gives the protein CASSPGLAVTDTQYF.